This T cell receptor beta chain was sequenced for a study of shared clonotypes between healthy human individuals. Study-wide findings and caveats: Between a handful of donors, naive CD4 clonotypes were shared at a level of about 5%.

Note on this clone: Its antigen is undetermined.

The J segment lost 4 bases and the V segment lost 2 bases, leaving 10 bases of the junction unmatched. Germline lookup yields CDR1 KGHSH and CDR2 LQKENI. The CDR3 sequence is 18 residues long. Genomic DNA from each subset was divided evenly over several immunoSEQ plates. The input for sorted-subset replicate PCRs was 150 to 200 ng DNA, tens of thousands of T cell genomes. Repertoires were generated with immunoSEQ multiplex PCR, while TCRdb's copy carries only in-frame clones and drops some. The table has 190,000 or so clones, approximately 62% seen once. Sequencing input: memory CD4+ T cells sorted from blood. Subset specified: CD45RA-negative fraction. The receptor comes from a man aged 30 to 45 in good health. The rearrangement joins TRBV18 to TRBJ2-7, with 14 bases that match TRBD2. The CDR3, as DNA: TGTGCCAGCTCACCAGGGACTAGCGGGAGACGGGGCGGGTACGAGCAGTACTTC. Amino acid sequence: CASSPGTSGRRGGYEQYF.